This is a list of T cell receptor beta chains from one sample in a study of vaccination and CD4 T cells after COVID-19. TCRdb itself ran the PCR reads through MiXCR, one entry per CDR3 protein. The data show some 3,200 distinct CDR3 sequences, 70% to 80% seen once. The antigens of these receptors remain unknown. Sequenced sample: CD4+ T cells from blood, cultured in vitro. These receptors were collected from a human donor who had recovered from COVID-19. CDR3s include the opening cysteine and the closing phenylalanine or tryptophan. D genes are given only for firm matches. Clone size is not always given. Where it is, it says once, few, many or a class for expanded clones.

CPISPRSGKDYGYTF,TGCCCCATCTCCCCGCGGTCAGGGAAGGACTATGGCTACACCTTC,NA,NA,TRBV5-1,TRBJ1-2
CASTKSDPTNTEAFF,TGTGCCAGCACCAAATCGGACCCGACAAACACTGAAGCTTTCTTT,NA,NA,TRBV6-2/TRBV6-3,TRBJ1-1
CASSLPTRATYGYTF,TGTGCCAGCAGCTTACCTACCAGGGCCACCTATGGCTACACCTTC,NA,NA,TRBV7-9,TRBJ1-2
CAISLSSGQGSGYTF,TGTGCCATCAGCTTATCCTCGGGACAGGGCTCTGGCTACACCTTC,NA,TRBD1,TRBV10-3,TRBJ1-2
CAISAFGTGVSNQPQHF,TGTGCCATCAGTGCGTTTGGAACAGGGGTAAGCAATCAGCCCCAGCATTTT,NA,TRBD1,TRBV10-3,TRBJ1-5
CASSLVGKDRAHF,TGTGCCAGCAGCTTAGTGGGGAAGGACAGGGCACACTTT,few,TRBD1,TRBV7-2,TRBJ1-6
CASSAPDRGSSEQYF,TGTGCCAGCAGTGCCCCGGACAGGGGCTCCTCCGAGCAGTACTTC,NA,TRBD1,TRBV6-1,TRBJ2-7
CASSLRDRVSYGYTF,TGTGCCAGCAGCCTACGGGACAGGGTATCCTATGGCTACACCTTC,NA,TRBD1,TRBV5-6,TRBJ1-2
CASSLGLAGAGELFF,TGTGCCAGCAGCTTGGGACTAGCGGGGGCCGGGGAGCTGTTTTTT,NA,TRBD2,TRBV7-3,TRBJ2-2
CASSLEQGDYGYTF,TGTGCCAGCAGCTTAGAACAGGGGGACTATGGCTACACCTTC,few,TRBD1,TRBV7-2,TRBJ1-2
CASSEPHTDTQYF,TGTGCCAGCAGTGAGCCCCACACAGATACGCAGTATTTT,NA,NA,TRBV2,TRBJ2-3
CATSAAGLNYGYTF,TGTGCCACCAGTGCGGCAGGGCTTAACTATGGCTACACCTTC,NA,NA,TRBV24-1,TRBJ1-2
CASSISGGAFDEQFF,TGTGCCAGCAGCATCAGCGGGGGGGCCTTCGATGAGCAGTTCTTC,few,TRBD2,TRBV9,TRBJ2-1
CSARDPGQNIQYF,TGCAGTGCTAGAGACCCAGGGCAGAACATTCAGTACTTC,NA,NA,TRBV20-1,TRBJ2-4
CASSYEAGTYNEQFF,TGTGCCAGCAGTTACGAGGCGGGGACCTACAATGAGCAGTTCTTC,NA,NA,TRBV6-5,TRBJ2-1
CAISGGVVGYTF,TGTGCCATCAGTGGGGGGGTAGTGGGCTACACCTTC,once,NA,TRBV10-3,TRBJ1-2
CSARSWISTDTQYF,TGCAGTGCAAGATCGTGGATAAGCACAGATACGCAGTATTTT,NA,NA,TRBV20-1,TRBJ2-3